These 32 T cell receptor beta chains were all obtained from the same sample, sequenced in a study of spatial heterogeneity in lung cancer. TCRdb independently ran MiXCR on the 5' RACE reads; one entry per CDR3 protein. The repertoire holds 100,000 or so distinct CDR3 sequences, with 4.4% as singletons. Time point in this sample: sample taken at primary tumor resection. No antigen has been assigned to these receptors. General study findings and limits: It was found that expanded intratumoral alpha and beta TCR counts tracked tumor mutation counts.

The sample in question was lung tumor tissue, obtained at surgery. The receptors here all came from a male donor with early-stage non-small cell lung cancer.

This clonotype came up many times. The chain employs TRBV12-3 or TRBV12-4 and TRBJ2-7; the D gene is possibly TRBD2 (7 bases). V shed 6 bases and J shed 6 bases, with 21 bases lying between them. This CDR3 spans 15 amino acids. The CDR3 coding sequence is TGTGCCAGCAGCCTAGCGGTTATGGGGGGCTCCGAGCAGTACTTC. Protein: CASSLAVMGGSEQYF.

This clonotype was observed many times. The chain links TRBV3-1 to TRBJ2-7; D not resolved. Germline V CDR1 and CDR2: LGHDT, YNNKEL (reference sequence). V gave up 1 base and J gave up 1 base, with 8 bases separating them. The CDR3 is made up of 14 amino acids. CDR3 coding DNA: TGTGCCAGCAGCCAAGGGACCTGGTCCTACGAGCAGTACTTC. This gives the protein CASSQGTWSYEQYF.

The rearrangement links TRBV5-1 to TRBJ2-3; a possible D gene is TRBD2 (5 bases). There are 15 residues in the CDR3. CDR1 and CDR2 (germline): SGHRS, YFSETQ. V dropped 0 bases and J dropped 4 bases, with 12 bases sitting between them. This CDR3 reads CASSLADFPSDTQYF. For the CDR3, the DNA is TGCGCCAGCAGCTTGGCGGACTTTCCGTCAGATACGCAGTATTTT.

This clonotype was seen a few times. The V and J genes are TRBV4-1 and TRBJ2-3; no clear D. V lost 1 base and J 2 bases, leaving 7 bases between the germline ends. This CDR3 is built from 14 residues. Germline V CDR1 and CDR2: MGHRA, YSYEKL. This chain's CDR3 is CASSQVTYTDTQYF. DNA of the CDR3: TGCGCCAGCAGCCAAGTTACGTACACAGATACGCAGTATTTT.

The rearrangement uses TRBV27 and TRBJ1-6; perhaps TRBD1 as D (5 bases). CDR1 MNHEY and CDR2 SMNVEV come from the germline V gene (reference sequence). The germline V and J ends were trimmed by 4 bases and 7 bases, with 14 bases remaining between them. The CDR3 covers 15 residues. CDR3 sequence: CASSSRAGLNSPLHF. The CDR3 DNA is TGTGCCAGCAGTTCTCGTGCAGGGCTGAATTCACCCCTCCACTTT.

This chain uses TRBV4-1 with TRBJ2-3, with D possibly matching TRBD2 (6 bases). The germline V gene encodes CDR1 MGHRA and CDR2 YSYEKL. CDR3 length equals 16 residues. Trimming stripped 7 bases from V and 0 bases from J, with 17 bases between. The CDR3 is CASTRAAGLSTDTQYF. In DNA form, the CDR3 reads TGCGCCAGCACCAGGGCTGCGGGACTTAGCACAGATACGCAGTATTTT.

V is TRBV3-1 and J is TRBJ2-6; D may be TRBD2 (5 bases). This CDR3 is 21 amino acids long. V was pared by 1 base and J by 0 bases, with 22 bases between. Germline V lookup: CDR1 LGHDT, CDR2 YNNKEL (reference sequence). The DNA of the CDR3 is TGTGCCAGCAGCCAAGGAGGGCCGTGGGAGAGAACTAGCTCTGGGGCCAACGTCCTGACTTTC. Translation gives CASSQGGPWERTSSGANVLTF.

This clonotype was counted ten times or more. The rearrangement joins TRBV6-5 to TRBJ2-1, with D maybe TRBD2 (5 bases). The germline V gene has CDR1 MNHEY and CDR2 SVGAGI. Between the trimmed V and J ends, which lost 4 bases and 9 bases, there was a span of 10 bases. The CDR3 runs to 12 residues. In nucleotides, the CDR3 is TGTGCCAGCAGTTCGCCGGGATCTGAGCAGTTCTTC. Translating it yields CASSSPGSEQFF.

There are many counts of this clonotype. The V call is TRBV20-1, the J call TRBJ2-5, with TRBD2 matching 7 bases. Germline CDR1 DFQATT, CDR2 SNEGSKA (reference sequence). The CDR3 has 15 residues. With V trimmed by 5 bases and J by 2 bases, 11 bases remained unmatched. The CDR3 sequence: CSAHSGGGDQETQYF. The CDR3 nucleotides read TGCAGTGCTCATAGTGGGGGGGGTGATCAAGAGACCCAGTACTTC.

This clonotype was seen many times. V gene TRBV28 combines with J gene TRBJ2-7, with D unresolved. The CDR3 has 17 residues. The V and J ends lost 7 bases and 4 bases respectively, with 26 bases between them. Germline V gene lookup returns CDR1 MDHEN and CDR2 SYDVKM. The CDR3 nucleotides read TGTGCCAGCAAATCTAACGGATTTTTCACCTTGGGGTACGAGCAGTACTTC. It codes for CASKSNGFFTLGYEQYF.

In this sample, this clonotype turned up many times. This chain joins TRBV7-2 and TRBJ2-3; TRBD2 aligns across 11 bases. Germline V lookup: CDR1 SGHTA, CDR2 FQGNSA. The CDR3 has 16 residues. The V and J ends lost 3 bases and 3 bases, in that order; junction bases with no gene match: 5. The CDR3 DNA is TGTGCCAGCAGCTTTCCGCTAGCGGGAGGAACAGATACGCAGTATTTT. Protein: CASSFPLAGGTDTQYF. Complete variable domain (other parts from reference TRBV7-2 and TRBJ2-3): GAGVSQSPSNKVTEKGKDVELRCDPISGHTALYWYRQSLGQGLEFLIYFQGNSAPDKSGLPSDRFSAERTGGSVSTLTIQRTQQEDSAVYLCASSFPLAGGTDTQYFGPGTRLTVL.

At least ten counts were recorded for this clonotype. The rearrangement uses TRBV9 and TRBJ2-1, with a possible D match to TRBD1 (6 bases). V lost 4 bases and J lost 8, with 10 bases in between. The CDR3 spans 12 residues. Germline CDR1 is SGDLS and CDR2 is YYNGEE. CDR3 DNA: TGTGCCAGCAGCCTTGAGGGGGATGAGCAGTTCTTC. Protein: CASSLEGDEQFF.

This clonotype was recorded many times. The chain recombines TRBV20-1 with TRBJ1-2, with D unclear. The CDR3 totals 12 residues. Germline V lookup: CDR1 DFQATT, CDR2 SNEGSKA (reference sequence). The germline V and J ends were trimmed by 3 bases and 2 bases, with 7 bases remaining between them. The DNA of the CDR3 is TGCAGTGCTAGTTATGAGAACTATGGCTACACCTTC. As protein: CSASYENYGYTF.

The sample holds many counts of this clonotype. The chain links TRBV11-2 to TRBJ2-7; the D call may be TRBD1 or TRBD2 (6 bases each). The germline V and J ends were trimmed by 7 bases and 4 bases, with 14 bases remaining between them. CDR1 and CDR2 from the germline V gene are SGHAT and FQNNGV. The CDR3 length is 13 residues. DNA of the CDR3: TGTGCCAGCAAAGAGGGGGGCGGATACGAGCAGTACTTC. It translates to CASKEGGGYEQYF.

In this sample, this clonotype turned up a few times. The rearrangement links TRBV12-3 or TRBV12-4 to TRBJ2-2; 10 bases agree with TRBD2. The ends lost 6 bases at V and 6 bases at J; junction bases unmatched: 4. CDR3 length equals 14 residues. CDR3 DNA: TGTGCCAGCAGCCTAGCGGGAGAGCCCGGGGAGCTGTTTTTT. Translating gives CASSLAGEPGELFF.

The table lists this clonotype with many counts. This chain links TRBV20-1 with TRBJ1-1; D is unresolved. CDR3 length: 12 residues. V lost 5 bases to trimming and J lost 1 base, with 8 bases between them. Germline V gives CDR1 DFQATT, CDR2 SNEGSKA (reference sequence). The DNA for the CDR3 is TGCAGTGCTGCCAGACAGAACACTGAAGCTTTCTTT. This encodes CSAARQNTEAFF.

This clonotype was counted many times. The V and J genes are TRBV5-1 and TRBJ2-3; D is unresolved. The CDR3 length is 16 residues. Trimming removed 4 bases at V and 0 bases at J, with 15 bases between. Germline V CDR1 and CDR2: SGHRS, YFSETQ. The CDR3 bases are TGCGCCAGCAGCCTAGGGTCCTCAGGTAGCACAGATACGCAGTATTTT. Amino acids: CASSLGSSGSTDTQYF.

This clonotype was seen many times. The chain couples TRBV7-2 to TRBJ2-2, with a weak D call TRBD1 (6 bases). V shed 5 bases and J shed 4 bases, with 11 bases lying between them. The CDR3 has 14 residues. From germline, CDR1 is SGHTA and CDR2 FQGNSA. The CDR3 sequence is CASSIWDITGELFF. CDR3 DNA: TGTGCCAGCAGCATCTGGGACATCACCGGGGAGCTGTTTTTT.

With respect to this clonotype: Given a much more abundant clone one base away, this may be a read error. This chain connects TRBV2 to TRBJ2-3; D might be TRBD2 (5 bases). The germline V gene has CDR1 SNHLY and CDR2 FYNNEI. CDR3 size: 15 residues. In nucleotides, the CDR3 is TGTGCCAGCAGTGGGGCCGGCGCTAGCACAGATATGCAGTATTTT. Translated, it gives CASSGAGASTDMQYF.

This clonotype has at least ten counts. V usage is TRBV20-1 and J usage is TRBJ1-6; D unclear. Trimming shortened V by 2 bases and J by 7 bases, and 9 bases separated the two germline ends. CDR3 size: 13 residues. The germline V gene has CDR1 DFQATT and CDR2 SNEGSKA (reference sequence). The CDR3 here is CSARNSGNSPLHF. The CDR3 bases are TGCAGTGCTAGAAACAGCGGAAATTCACCCCTCCACTTT.

V usage is TRBV7-9 and J usage is TRBJ2-7, with D possibly being TRBD1 or TRBD2 (5 bases each). V was shortened by 4 bases and J by 0 bases, with 13 bases between the two germline ends. This CDR3 contains 15 residues. The germline gives CDR1 SEHNR, CDR2 FQNEAQ (reference sequence). The CDR3 protein is CASSSPGPFSYEQYF. In DNA, the CDR3 is TGTGCCAGCAGCTCCCCGGGACCCTTCTCCTACGAGCAGTACTTC.

This rearrangement joins TRBV20-1 to TRBJ2-7; 7 bases map to TRBD1. In germline, CDR1 is DFQATT, CDR2 SNEGSKA (reference sequence). CDR3 size: 13 residues. Trimming at V came to 7 bases and at J to 3 bases, leaving 9 bases not matched to a gene. As DNA, the CDR3 is TGCAGTGTTGACAGGGTTGGGGACTACGAGCAGTACTTC. This codes for CSVDRVGDYEQYF.

This clonotype was counted at least ten times. This chain links TRBV27 with TRBJ2-5; TRBD2 matches at 11 bases. V shed 5 bases and J 4 bases; nucleotides not matched to a gene: 6. The length of the CDR3 is 15 residues. Germline CDR1 is MNHEY and CDR2 is SMNVEV (reference sequence). The CDR3 bases are TGTGCCAGCAGTCAGGGGACTAGCGGATTAGAGACCCAGTACTTC. Amino acids: CASSQGTSGLETQYF.

This clonotype was seen repeatedly, ten times or more. The chain employs TRBV6-1 and TRBJ2-1; D tentatively reads TRBD1 or TRBD2 (5 bases each). This CDR3 comprises 14 residues. V gave up 9 bases and J gave up 7 bases, with 19 bases separating them. Germline V gives CDR1 MNHNS, CDR2 SASEGT. CDR3 sequence reads: CASQPPGEGNEQFF. Written as DNA, the CDR3 is TGTGCCAGTCAACCCCCGGGCGAGGGGAATGAGCAGTTCTTC.

In this sample, this clonotype turned up many times. This chain joins TRBV4-1 and TRBJ2-7; 9 nucleotides agree with TRBD1. V lost 2 bases, J lost 4 bases, and 3 bases stayed unmatched. CDR1 and CDR2 from the germline V gene are MGHRA and YSYEKL. This CDR3 region has 14 residues. DNA of the CDR3: TGCGCCAGCAGCCAACCGGGACAGGGTTACGAGCAGTACTTC. Encoded protein: CASSQPGQGYEQYF.

This clonotype showed up many times. The chain combines TRBV2 with TRBJ2-2; 11 bases fit TRBD2. This CDR3 contains 15 residues. Unmatched junction bases numbered 4, after V lost 6 bases and J lost 4 bases. Looked up from germline, CDR1 is SNHLY and CDR2 is FYNNEI. The CDR3 sequence is CASRAGTSGTGELFF. In DNA form, the CDR3 reads TGTGCCAGCAGAGCCGGGACTAGCGGCACCGGGGAGCTGTTTTTT. Drawing the rest from reference TRBV2 and TRBJ2-2, the complete variable domain is EPEVTQTPSHQVTQMGQEVILRCVPISNHLYFYWYRQILGQKVEFLVSFYNNEISEKSEIFDDQFSVERPDGSNFTLKIRSTKLEDSAMYFCASRAGTSGTGELFFGEGSRLTVL.

At least ten counts were recorded for this clonotype. This chain joins TRBV4-1 and TRBJ1-5; D not certain. The germline V and J ends were trimmed by 1 base and 6 bases, with 10 bases remaining between them. The germline CDR1 and CDR2 sequences are MGHRA and YSYEKL. The CDR3 consists of 14 residues. The CDR3 region is CASSQVQEGQPQHF. In DNA form, the CDR3 reads TGCGCCAGCAGCCAAGTGCAGGAGGGTCAGCCCCAGCATTTT.

This clonotype was counted ten times or more. This sequence joins TRBV11-2 and TRBJ2-1; D call uncertain. This CDR3 is built from 17 residues. The V end was cut by 3 bases, the J end by 10 bases, with 25 bases between. Per the germline V gene, CDR1 is SGHAT and CDR2 is FQNNGV. DNA for the CDR3: TGTGCCAGCAGCTTTTTCCGACTTACGACCGACGAAGGAGAGCAGTTCTTC. Protein: CASSFFRLTTDEGEQFF.

This clonotype came up many times. V usage is TRBV12-3 or TRBV12-4 and J usage is TRBJ2-1, with TRBD2 as a possible D gene (5 bases). The CDR3 runs 14 residues. V lost 3 bases and J lost 1, with 7 bases in between. The CDR3 DNA is TGTGCCAGCAGTTTCCGGGGTTCCTACAATGAGCAGTTCTTC. It encodes CASSFRGSYNEQFF.

In this sample, this clonotype turned up many times. The rearrangement joins TRBV10-3 to TRBJ1-3, with 7 nucleotides matching TRBD1. The CDR3 contains 15 residues. Germline V gives CDR1 ENHRY, CDR2 SYGVKD. J gave up 2 bases and V 4 bases, and 5 bases lay outside the gene matches. The CDR3 loop reads CAISAAGGTGNTIYF. CDR3 DNA: TGTGCCATCAGTGCGGCAGGGGGGACTGGAAACACCATATATTTT.

At least ten counts were recorded for this clonotype. The CDR3 sequence: CASSLRTGVNQPQHF. The CDR3 region has the DNA TGTGCCAGCAGCTTACGGACAGGGGTCAATCAGCCCCAGCATTTT. The chain couples TRBV7-2 to TRBJ1-5; 9 bases are a match to TRBD1. This CDR3 is built from 15 residues. J was trimmed by 3 bases and V by 2 bases; bases with no gene match: 2. CDR1 and CDR2 from the germline V gene are SGHTA and FQGNSA.

The chain links TRBV6-1 to TRBJ1-5; D is perhaps TRBD1 (6 bases). There are 13 residues in the CDR3. Trimming stripped 7 bases from V and 2 bases from J, with 9 bases between. Looked up from germline, CDR1 is MNHNS and CDR2 is SASEGT. For the CDR3, the DNA is TGTGCCAGCATCAGGGGCGGCAATCAGCCCCAGCATTTT. Its translation: CASIRGGNQPQHF.